This section outlines one TCR beta chain sequence together with its context. Its antigen is unknown. 13 Jbeta primers and 60 Vbeta primers were used for the PCR. Sequencing was performed with immunoSEQ multiplex PCR; in TCRdb, only in-frame clones are kept and a portion is missing. The table lists more than 150,000 clones, 80% to 85% of them singletons. The data are from a study of cytomegalovirus exposure and HLA in healthy donors. Regarding the study as a whole: Clonal expansion was found to be greater in HLA-associated TCR beta chains than in equally common others in a later analysis.

J gave up 2 bases and V 7 bases, and 3 bases lay outside the gene matches. CDR3 length: 14 residues. In germline, CDR1 is LNHDA, CDR2 SQIVND (reference sequence). The sequence derives from a man aged 40-55 years in good health and CMV-seropositive. The rearrangement joins TRBV19 to TRBJ2-2; 8 nucleotides align to TRBD2. The source material was PBMCs. CDR3 residues: CASTRGGNTGELFF. The CDR3 nucleotides are TGTGCCAGTACCCGGGGGGGTAACACCGGGGAGCTGTTTTTT.